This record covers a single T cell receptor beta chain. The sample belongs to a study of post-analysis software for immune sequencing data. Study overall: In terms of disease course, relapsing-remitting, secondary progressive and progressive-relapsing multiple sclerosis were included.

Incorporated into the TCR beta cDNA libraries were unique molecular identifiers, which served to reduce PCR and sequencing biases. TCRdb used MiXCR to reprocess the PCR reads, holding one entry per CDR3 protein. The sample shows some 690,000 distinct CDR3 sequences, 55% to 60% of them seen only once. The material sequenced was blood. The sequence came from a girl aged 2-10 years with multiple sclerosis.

CDR3 sequence reads: CASRSFGLAGVEQFF. The DNA for the CDR3 is TGTGCCAGCAGGAGCTTCGGACTAGCGGGGGTTGAGCAGTTCTTC. The rearrangement uses TRBV11-2 and TRBJ2-1, with TRBD2 identical over 13 bases. The CDR3 extends over 15 amino acids. Per the germline V gene, CDR1 is SGHAT and CDR2 is FQNNGV. V lost 6 bases, J lost 9 bases, and 8 bases stayed unmatched.